These T cell receptor beta chains were read from a single sample in a study of beta chain features in type 1 diabetes. Only in-frame clones appear in the TCRdb table, and some are missing; sequencing was by immunoSEQ multiplex PCR. This sample yields around 500,000 clones, of which about an eighth are seen a single time; over 0.04% belongs to the top ten. Source material: naive CD4+ T cells from blood. The receptors were gathered from a young woman in good health. CDR3s include the opening cysteine and the closing phenylalanine or tryptophan. The D gene is left open where the match is weak. The listing skips clone size in some rows; elsewhere it reads once, few, many or a size class.

j_call d_call v_call clone_size cdr3_nt cdr3_aa
TRBJ2-2 TRBD2 TRBV9 few TGTGCCAGCAGCGCGCTTCCCGGACTAGGGGTAAACACCGGGGAGCTGTTTTTT CASSALPGLGVNTGELFF
TRBJ2-5 - TRBV29-1 - TGCAGCGTCCTGCGAGGGAAGCAAGAGACCCAGTACTTC CSVLRGKQETQYF
TRBJ2-1 TRBD1 TRBV7-8 - TGTGCCAGCAGCCAGTATACAAAGGGGGCTTTGGATGAGCAGTTCTTC CASSQYTKGALDEQFF
TRBJ2-2 - TRBV7-9 few TGTGCCAGCCGGCCTTCGACCCTCTCGGCCGGGGAGCTGTTTTTT CASRPSTLSAGELFF
TRBJ1-2 - TRBV14 - TGTGCCAGCAGCCAAGTATCGGGTAGTTGGGGCTACACCTTC CASSQVSGSWGYTF
TRBJ2-1 TRBD1 TRBV14 few TGTGCCAGCAGCCAGGACAGGGCTAATGAGCAGTTCTTC CASSQDRANEQFF
TRBJ2-1 TRBD2 TRBV5-4 few TGTGCCAGCAGCTGGCCCAAAGCGGGGGGCAATGAGCAGTTCTTC CASSWPKAGGNEQFF
TRBJ2-3 - TRBV13 - TGTGCCAGCAGCGTGGCTCATCGGGCAGATACGCAGTATTTT CASSVAHRADTQYF
TRBJ2-5 TRBD1 TRBV29-1 many TGCAGCGTCGAGGACAGGGTGGGAGGAGAGACCCAGTACTTC CSVEDRVGGETQYF
TRBJ2-1 - TRBV4-2 few TGTGCCAGCAGCCAAGATCGAGGGCACAATGAGCAGTTCTTC CASSQDRGHNEQFF
TRBJ2-2 - TRBV7-3 few TGTGCCAGCAGCTTATGGAACGGGGAGCTGTTTTTT CASSLWNGELFF
TRBJ1-5 TRBD1 TRBV7-6 - TGTGCCAGCAGCCCTAGGACAGGGGGCAATCAGCCCCAGCATTTT CASSPRTGGNQPQHF
TRBJ2-5 - TRBV14 - TGTGCCAGCAGCCAAGTCCATGAGACCCAGTACTTC CASSQVHETQYF
TRBJ2-3 - TRBV7-2 few TGTGCCAGCAGCTTGTGGCAGGTCAGCACAGATACGCAGTATTTT CASSLWQVSTDTQYF
TRBJ1-2 TRBD1 TRBV29-1 - TGCAGCGTGGAAGGCACCGACAGGGGAGGTGGCTACACCTTC CSVEGTDRGGGYTF
TRBJ2-7 - TRBV7-2 few TGTGCCAGCAGCTTAGAGGGGCTCAAGCACGAGCAGTACTTC CASSLEGLKHEQYF
TRBJ2-3 - TRBV2 few TGTGCCAGGACGGACGGACGCACAGATACGCAGTATTTT CARTDGRTDTQYF
TRBJ1-6 - TRBV4-2 few TGTGCCAGCAGCCAAGATCGAAGGGGATCACCCCTCCACTTT CASSQDRRGSPLHF
TRBJ2-6 - TRBV5-4 - TGTGCCAGCAGCTTGGCTTCGGGGTCTGGGGCCAACGTCCTGACTTTC CASSLASGSGANVLTF
TRBJ2-1 - TRBV7-2 few TGTGCCAGCAGCAAAGACTACCCATTTTACAATGAGCAGTTCTTC CASSKDYPFYNEQFF
TRBJ1-2 TRBD1 TRBV9 few TGTGCCAGCAGCCCGCGGGACAGAAACTATGGCTACACCTTC CASSPRDRNYGYTF
TRBJ2-5 TRBD1 TRBV6-6 - TGTGCCAGCGCACGTGGGGGGACAGGGTCACAAGAGACCCAGTACTTC CASARGGTGSQETQYF
TRBJ1-6 TRBD1 TRBV28 few TGTGCCAGCAGTTCCGGGACAGGGAGTTCACCCCTCCACTTT CASSSGTGSSPLHF
TRBJ2-2 TRBD1 TRBV18 - TGTGCCAGCTCACCGCCTGACAGGGCGGTTTCTACCGGGGAGCTGTTTTTT CASSPPDRAVSTGELFF
TRBJ1-3 - TRBV7-2 - TGTGCCAGCAGCTCCCGTACAAGTTCTGGAAACACCATATATTTT CASSSRTSSGNTIYF
TRBJ2-5 - TRBV29-1 - TGCAGCGTTGTCGGGTTGGGGACGGAGACCCAGTACTTC CSVVGLGTETQYF
TRBJ1-2 - TRBV9 few TGTGCCAGCAGCGCCCGACCTATTCATGGCTACACCTTC CASSARPIHGYTF
TRBJ1-4 - TRBV20-1 - TGCAGTGCTAGTTTGGGTGAAAAACTGTTTTTT CSASLGEKLFF
TRBJ1-4 TRBD1 TRBV18 few TGTGCCAGCCGGGGAGACACGGGGACAGTTCACCCAACTAATGAAAAACTGTTTTTT CASRGDTGTVHPTNEKLFF
TRBJ2-1 - TRBV10-3 few TGTGCCATCTCTGGACTCGACGACAATGAGCAGTTCTTC CAISGLDDNEQFF
TRBJ1-2 - TRBV7-2 - TGTGCCAGCAGCTTAGGTGGAGGCCGAACTGAGAGTAGCTACACCTTC CASSLGGGRTESSYTF
TRBJ2-1 TRBD2 TRBV7-3 once TGTGCCAGCAGCTTCGGTAGCGGGAGCTCCTACAATGAGCAGTTCTTC CASSFGSGSSYNEQFF
TRBJ2-1 - TRBV7-9 few TGTGCCAGCAGCCCCATGAGGGGTGAGCAGTTCTTC CASSPMRGEQFF
TRBJ1-1 - TRBV2 few TGTGCCAGCAGTGCGTTGGGCAGGAACACTGAAGCTTTCTTT CASSALGRNTEAFF
TRBJ2-1 - TRBV4-3 - TGCGCCAGCAGCCATTTAGAAGGGGGGGACAATGAGCAGTTCTTC CASSHLEGGDNEQFF
TRBJ1-1 - TRBV28 - TGTGCCAGCAGTTCTACAGGGTCGGAGAACACTGAAGCTTTCTTT CASSSTGSENTEAFF
TRBJ1-5 - TRBV6-6 - TGTGCCAGCAGCCGCGGACTCTTACTTAATCAGCCCCAGCATTTT CASSRGLLLNQPQHF
TRBJ2-3 - TRBV7-2 - TGTGCCAGCAGCCCCCAGCGGGCAGACACAGATACGCAGTATTTT CASSPQRADTDTQYF
TRBJ2-4 - TRBV19 few TGTGCCAGTAGGATGAACGGACAGGCCAAAAACATTCAGTACTTC CASRMNGQAKNIQYF
TRBJ1-1 - TRBV10-3 few TGTGCCATCAGTGGCGCACAGAACACTGAAGCTTTCTTT CAISGAQNTEAFF
TRBJ2-5 - TRBV6-5 - TGTGCCAGCAGTAACAGGAGGAGGTTTCAGACCCAGTACTTC CASSNRRRFQTQYF
TRBJ2-3 TRBD2 TRBV6-5 - TGTGCCAGCGGTCTAGCGGGGGGCACAGATACGCAGTATTTT CASGLAGGTDTQYF
TRBJ2-1 TRBD2 TRBV11-3 - TGTGCCAGCAGACGGACTAGCGGGCCCCGCTCCTACAATGAGCAGTTCTTC CASRRTSGPRSYNEQFF
TRBJ2-3 - TRBV6-5 - TGTGCCAGCACCGGGCCTCATACGCAGTATTTT CASTGPHTQYF
TRBJ1-1 TRBD1 TRBV7-9 few TGTGCCAGCAGCTCCCCGGGACAGGGCCAGATGAACACTGAAGCTTTCTTT CASSSPGQGQMNTEAFF
TRBJ2-1 TRBD2 TRBV16 few TGTGCCAGCAGCCAAACCCGGACTAGCGGCAATGAGCAGTTCTTC CASSQTRTSGNEQFF
TRBJ1-1 - TRBV7-2 - TGTGCCAGCAGCGGGGAGTGGAGGGTGAACACTGAAGCTTTCTTT CASSGEWRVNTEAFF
TRBJ2-1 - TRBV7-2 - TGTGCCAGCAGCGGCTACAATGAGCAGTTCTTC CASSGYNEQFF
TRBJ2-2 TRBD1 TRBV7-3 - TGTGCCAGCAGCTTAAGTAGGACAGGAGAGAACACCGGGGAGCTGTTTTTT CASSLSRTGENTGELFF
TRBJ1-2 - TRBV29-1 few TGCAGCGTTGAGACGGCCTATGGCTACACCTTC CSVETAYGYTF